The 15 T cell receptor beta chains in this list originate from one sample, sequenced in a study of spatial heterogeneity in lung cancer. TCRdb analysed the 5' RACE reads with MiXCR anew, one entry per CDR3 protein. The sample has approximately 11,000 distinct CDR3 sequences; 5.2% are singletons. The time point: sample taken at primary tumor resection. Study-level points and caveats: How many expanded intratumoral alpha and beta TCRs were present tracked the tumor mutation count, which was a count of nonsynonymous mutations.

These receptors' antigens are unknown. Material: lung tumor tissue, obtained at surgery. Receptors originate from a male donor with early-stage non-small cell lung cancer.

In this sample, this clonotype turned up many times. This beta chain slipped into a library made for alpha chains as a stray read, so its size is not meaningful. The rearrangement joins TRBV25-1 to TRBJ2-1, with a tentative D call TRBD1 (6 bases). CDR1 MGHDK and CDR2 SYGVNS come from the germline V gene. The V end was cut by 0 bases, the J end by 5 bases, with 14 bases between. The CDR3 is 16 amino acids. CDR3 in amino acids: CASSEYGPGVNNEQFF. The CDR3 DNA reads as TGTGCCAGCAGTGAATATGGCCCAGGGGTCAACAATGAGCAGTTCTTC.

A word on this clonotype: For a library built for alpha chains, this beta chain is a stray read; little rests on its size. The chain uses TRBV12-3 or TRBV12-4 and TRBJ2-7; D may be TRBD1 (6 bases). The length of the CDR3 is 14 residues. Trimming shortened V by 6 bases and J by 3 bases, and 15 bases separated the two germline ends. CDR3 DNA: TGTGCCAGCAGCTCACCGGGACATAACTACGAGCAGTACTTC. Protein: CASSSPGHNYEQYF.

This clonotype was observed many times. With the library built for alpha chains, this beta chain is off target and its frequency is not meaningful. The rearrangement uses TRBV5-1 and TRBJ2-5; 7 positions match TRBD1. Losses at the gene ends were 5 bases for V and 0 bases for J; bases not matched to a gene: 7. Looked up from germline, CDR1 is SGHRS and CDR2 is YFSETQ. The CDR3 is 15 amino acids. DNA for the CDR3: TGCGCCAGCAGTACAGGGGATCCCTACCAAGAGACCCAGTACTTC. Translated, it gives CASSTGDPYQETQYF.

This clonotype showed up many times. The library was built for alpha chains, so this beta chain is an off-target read and its size means little. This chain links TRBV7-2 with TRBJ1-1; D is uncertain. The CDR3 consists of 13 residues. Trimming took 5 bases from V and 4 from J, leaving 11 bases between them. CDR1 and CDR2 (germline): SGHTA, FQGNSA. The CDR3 DNA follows: TGTGCCAGCAGCCAGTATAAGGGCACTGAAGCTTTCTTT. Protein: CASSQYKGTEAFF.

This clonotype was recorded at least ten times. This beta chain represents an off-target read in a library built for alpha chains; its size is of limited meaning. The chain joins TRBV20-1 to TRBJ1-5; D possibly corresponds to TRBD1 (5 bases). The V end was cut by 3 bases, the J end by 7 bases, with 13 bases between. This CDR3 comprises 13 residues. Germline V gene data show CDR1 as DFQATT and CDR2 as SNEGSKA (reference sequence). This CDR3 is CSASIPGNQPQHF. As DNA, the CDR3 is TGCAGTGCTAGTATTCCAGGGAACCAGCCCCAGCATTTT.

This clonotype has ten or more counts. Found in a library prepared for alpha chains, this beta chain is an off-target read, and its abundance has little meaning. This chain connects TRBV10-2 to TRBJ1-5, with TRBD1 identical over 7 bases. Germline trimming cut 4 bases from V and 7 bases from J; bases unmatched to any gene: 4. The CDR3 spans 13 residues. Germline CDR1 reads WSHSY; CDR2 reads SAAADI. The CDR3 DNA sequence: TGCGCCAGCAGTGGGACAGGAATGCAGCCCCAGCATTTT. Protein product: CASSGTGMQPQHF.

In the case of this clonotype: Since the library was made to target alpha chains, this beta chain is a stray read and its abundance is not meaningful. The chain combines TRBV11-2 with TRBJ2-7, with TRBD1 matching over 9 bases. Germline CDR1 is SGHAT and CDR2 is FQNNGV. The CDR3 loop spans 23 amino acids. Trimming cost V 4 bases and J 5 bases; bases outside gene matches: 33. The CDR3 DNA sequence: TGTGCCAGCAGCTCAGAGAGGGACCCTATATGCTATGGCTCCGGGACAGGGTTCGACGAGCAGTACTTC. Translating gives CASSSERDPICYGSGTGFDEQYF.

This clonotype was seen at least ten times. This beta chain slipped into a library made for alpha chains as a stray read, so its size is not meaningful. V is TRBV7-2 and J is TRBJ2-1; D is undetermined. Trimming took off 5 bases at V and 7 bases at J, with 9 bases between the two ends. Germline-derived CDR1 and CDR2 are SGHTA and FQGNSA. This CDR3 comprises 12 residues. This CDR3 is CASSLSENEQFF. The CDR3 DNA reads TGTGCCAGCAGCCTATCAGAGAATGAGCAGTTCTTC.

As for this clonotype: This beta chain is a stray read from a library made for alpha chains; its abundance is not meaningful. The V call is TRBV3-1, the J call TRBJ2-2; unclear D gene. Trimming pared 4 bases from V and 8 bases from J, leaving 8 bases between. The CDR3 covers 12 residues. From germline, CDR1 is LGHDT and CDR2 YNNKEL (reference sequence). The CDR3 bases are TGTGCCAGCAGCCCGACAAGAGGGGAGCTGTTTTTT. Amino acid sequence: CASSPTRGELFF.

This clonotype has only a few counts. This beta chain lies outside the target of a library built for alpha chains; its clone size means little. The V and J genes are TRBV20-1 and TRBJ1-5, with no clear D. Germline V gene data show CDR1 as DFQATT and CDR2 as SNEGSKA (reference sequence). The CDR3 has 14 amino acids. Trimming cost V 3 bases and J 5 bases, with 14 bases left between them. The CDR3, as DNA: TGCAGTGCTAGCCGGGGATCGAGGGATCAGCCCCAGCATTTT. Amino acid sequence: CSASRGSRDQPQHF.

This clonotype showed up many times. This beta chain represents an off-target read in a library built for alpha chains; its size is of limited meaning. The chain recombines TRBV5-5 with TRBJ2-7, with a tentative D call TRBD1 (5 bases). Germline-derived CDR1 and CDR2 are SGHKS and YYEKEE (reference sequence). CDR3 length: 13 residues. Trimming pared 5 bases from V and 5 bases from J, leaving 14 bases between. The CDR3 sequence: CASSSQGIHEQYF. As DNA, the CDR3 is TGTGCCAGCAGTTCTCAGGGTATCCACGAGCAGTACTTC.

Notes on this clonotype: This beta chain is an off-target read within a library intended for alpha chains, so its frequency means little. J is TRBJ2-2 and V is TRBV11-2; tentative D call: TRBD2 (5 bases). The germline V and J ends were trimmed by 5 bases and 7 bases, with 14 bases remaining between them. Germline V lookup: CDR1 SGHAT, CDR2 FQNNGV. The CDR3 loop spans 14 amino acids. The DNA of the CDR3 is TGTGCCAGCAGCCGTGGCCGGAGGAACGGGGAGCTGTTTTTT. This encodes CASSRGRRNGELFF.

This clonotype was seen at least ten times. For a library built for alpha chains, this beta chain is a stray read; little rests on its size. The rearrangement links TRBV18 to TRBJ2-3, with 8 bases that match TRBD2. Germline V gene sequence: CDR1 KGHSH, CDR2 LQKENI. V was pared by 2 bases and J by 5 bases, with 15 bases of the junction left unmatched. The CDR3 totals 18 residues. DNA of the CDR3: TGTGCCAGCTCACCATACGGGCCGGAGACTAGCGTTATAGATACGCAGTATTTT. Encoded protein: CASSPYGPETSVIDTQYF. The full variable domain, with the rest looked up from reference TRBV18 and TRBJ2-3, is NAGVMQNPRHLVRRRGQEARLRCSPMKGHSHVYWYRQLPEEGLKFMVYLQKENIIDESGMPKERFSAEFPKEGPSILRIQQVVRGDSAAYFCASSPYGPETSVIDTQYFGPGTRLTVL.

A few counts support this clonotype. A library made for alpha chains picked up this beta chain off target, so its size means little. This chain connects TRBV4-3 to TRBJ2-5; D possibly corresponds to TRBD2 (6 bases). There are 16 residues in the CDR3. Trimming took off 1 base at V and 5 bases at J, with 17 bases between the two ends. Per the germline V gene, CDR1 is LGHNA and CDR2 is YSLEER. The CDR3 region is CASSQAPLGGGETQYF. CDR3 bases: TGCGCCAGCAGCCAAGCACCCCTAGGAGGAGGGGAGACCCAGTACTTC.

This clonotype was seen repeatedly, ten times or more. For a library built for alpha chains, this beta chain is a stray read; little rests on its size. This chain connects TRBV5-4 to TRBJ2-5, with 7 bases identical to TRBD2. Germline CDR1 reads SGHNT; CDR2 reads YYREEE (reference sequence). J gave up 0 bases and V 2 bases, and 10 bases lay outside the gene matches. This CDR3 region has 17 residues. The CDR3 loop is CASSFSAGGENQETQYF. Here the CDR3 DNA reads TGTGCCAGCAGCTTTAGCGCTGGGGGGGAGAACCAAGAGACCCAGTACTTC.